The clone carrying this T cell receptor (beta chain) appeared many times. Its antigen is undetermined. Germline V CDR1 and CDR2: SNHLY, FYNNEI. V lost 10 bases, J lost 8 bases, and 12 bases lay in between. The CDR3 spans 11 residues. Each CDR3 protein is one row after TCRdb ran MiXCR on the RACE reads. The data show about 43,000 distinct CDR3 sequences, with approximately 3.5% seen just once and under 8.5% held by the top ten. Noted time point: patch test 2, 6 weeks after DPC sensitization. Described treatment: therapeutic diphenylcyclopropenone sensitization with weekly scalp DPC. This sample is part of a study of human T cells and chemical hapten exposure. Study-wide points: Patch test score was positively correlated with the counts of TCRs that had expanded at PT1.

The sample in question was whole blood, obtained in connection with sensitization to the hapten diphenylcyclopropenone (DPC). The V call is TRBV2, the J call TRBJ2-1; D uncertain. This TCR was recovered from a man between 40 and 49 years old with alopecia areata. Some clones in this sample may be carry-over from other donors' samples. Written as DNA, the CDR3 is TGTGCCACCTCCCCTATCCATGAGCAGTTCTTC. It specifies CATSPIHEQFF. Using reference TRBV2 and TRBJ2-1 for the parts outside the CDR3, the full variable domain is EPEVTQTPSHQVTQMGQEVILRCVPISNHLYFYWYRQILGQKVEFLVSFYNNEISEKSEIFDDQFSVERPDGSNFTLKIRSTKLEDSAMYFCATSPIHEQFFGPGTRLTVL.